This TCR beta chain originates from a study of T cells after yellow fever vaccination. Study-wide results and caveats: The appearance of a small share of clonotypes in both CD4 and CD8 compartments was observed.

One entry per CDR3 protein results from TCRdb running MiXCR on the 5' RACE reads. In the table there are hundreds of thousands of distinct CDR3 sequences, 18% of which are singletons. Only a few counts were recorded for this clonotype. The target antigen is unknown. The sample consisted of PBMCs, taken before the yellow fever booster vaccination. This TCR was recovered from a man aged 18 to 29 who received the YFV17D yellow fever vaccine.

CDR3: CASSQAPTAGGNEQFF. The CDR3 DNA follows: TGCGCCAGCAGCCAAGCCCCAACGGCAGGGGGCAATGAGCAGTTCTTC. V and J are TRBV4-3 and TRBJ2-1; 7 nucleotides agree with TRBD1. Germline V gene data show CDR1 as LGHNA and CDR2 as YSLEER. The V and J ends lost 1 base and 6 bases, in that order; junction bases with no gene match: 9. The CDR3 extends over 16 amino acids.